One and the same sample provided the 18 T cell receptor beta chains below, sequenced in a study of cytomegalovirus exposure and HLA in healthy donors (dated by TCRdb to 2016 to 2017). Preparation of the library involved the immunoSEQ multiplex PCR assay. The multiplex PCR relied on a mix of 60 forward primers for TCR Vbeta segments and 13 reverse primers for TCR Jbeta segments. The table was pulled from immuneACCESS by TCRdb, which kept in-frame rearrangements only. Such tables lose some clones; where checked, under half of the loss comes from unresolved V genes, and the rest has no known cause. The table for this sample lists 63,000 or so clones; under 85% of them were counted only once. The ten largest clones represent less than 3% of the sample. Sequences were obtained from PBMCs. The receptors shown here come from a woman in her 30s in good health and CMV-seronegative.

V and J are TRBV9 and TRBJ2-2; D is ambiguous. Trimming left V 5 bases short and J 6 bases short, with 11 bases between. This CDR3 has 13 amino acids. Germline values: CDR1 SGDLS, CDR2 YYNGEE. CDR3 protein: CASSDEAPGELFF. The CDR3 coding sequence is TGTGCCAGCAGTGATGAGGCGCCCGGGGAGCTGTTTTTT.

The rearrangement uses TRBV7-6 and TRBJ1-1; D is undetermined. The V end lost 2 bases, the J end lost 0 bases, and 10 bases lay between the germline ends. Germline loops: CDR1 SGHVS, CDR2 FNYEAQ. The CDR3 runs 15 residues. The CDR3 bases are TGTGCCAGCAGCTTAAACCCAGACATGAACACTGAAGCTTTCTTT. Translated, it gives CASSLNPDMNTEAFF.

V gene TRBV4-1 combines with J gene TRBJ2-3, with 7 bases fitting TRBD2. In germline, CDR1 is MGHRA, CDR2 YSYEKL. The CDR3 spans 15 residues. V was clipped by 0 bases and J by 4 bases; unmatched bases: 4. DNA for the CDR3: TGCGCCAGCAGCCAAGAAGAGCGGGGTGCAGATACGCAGTATTTT. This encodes CASSQEERGADTQYF.

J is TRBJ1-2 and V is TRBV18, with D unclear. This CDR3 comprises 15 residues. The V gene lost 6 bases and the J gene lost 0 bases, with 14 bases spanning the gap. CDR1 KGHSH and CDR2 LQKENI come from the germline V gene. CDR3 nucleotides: TGTGCCAGCTCCCGGGAGACCGCCACTAACTATGGCTACACCTTC. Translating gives CASSRETATNYGYTF.

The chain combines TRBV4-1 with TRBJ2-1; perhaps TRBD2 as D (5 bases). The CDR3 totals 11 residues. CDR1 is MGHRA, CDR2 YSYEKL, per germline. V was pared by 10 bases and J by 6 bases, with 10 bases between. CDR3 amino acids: CATGGGNEQFF. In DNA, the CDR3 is TGCGCCACTGGCGGAGGCAATGAGCAGTTCTTC.

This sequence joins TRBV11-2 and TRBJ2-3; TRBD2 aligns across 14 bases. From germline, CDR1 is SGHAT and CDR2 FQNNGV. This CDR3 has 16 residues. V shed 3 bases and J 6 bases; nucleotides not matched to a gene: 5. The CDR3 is CASSLGLAGDTDTQYF. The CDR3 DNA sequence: TGTGCCAGCAGCTTGGGACTAGCGGGAGATACGGATACGCAGTATTTT. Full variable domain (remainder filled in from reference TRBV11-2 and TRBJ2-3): EAGVAQSPRYKIIEKRQSVAFWCNPISGHATLYWYQQILGQGPKLLIQFQNNGVVDDSQLPKDRFSAERLKGVDSTLKIQPAKLEDSAVYLCASSLGLAGDTDTQYFGPGTRLTVL.

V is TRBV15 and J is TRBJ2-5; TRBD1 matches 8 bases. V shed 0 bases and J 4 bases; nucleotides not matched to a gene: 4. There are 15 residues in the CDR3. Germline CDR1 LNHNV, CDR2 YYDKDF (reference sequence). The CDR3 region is CATSRDQGAGETQYF. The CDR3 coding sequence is TGTGCCACCAGCAGAGATCAGGGGGCGGGAGAGACCCAGTACTTC.

CDR3 in amino acids: CASSSSKGALVTEAFF. CDR3 sequence (DNA): TGTGCCAGCAGCTCGTCGAAGGGGGCGTTGGTCACTGAAGCTTTCTTT. The V call is TRBV7-2, the J call TRBJ1-1, with 7 bases that match TRBD1. Germline values: CDR1 SGHTA, CDR2 FQGNSA. This CDR3 region has 16 residues. The V and J ends lost 4 bases and 4 bases, in that order; junction bases with no gene match: 12.

CDR3 sequence: CASSVTGTGSRNEQFF. DNA for the CDR3: TGTGCCAGCAGCGTCACCGGGACAGGATCACGGAATGAGCAGTTCTTC. This chain uses TRBV9 with TRBJ2-1; 8 positions match TRBD1. The CDR3 is made up of 16 amino acids. Germline V gives CDR1 SGDLS, CDR2 YYNGEE. The junction had 11 bases not matched to a gene; V was cut back by 2 bases and J by 7 bases.

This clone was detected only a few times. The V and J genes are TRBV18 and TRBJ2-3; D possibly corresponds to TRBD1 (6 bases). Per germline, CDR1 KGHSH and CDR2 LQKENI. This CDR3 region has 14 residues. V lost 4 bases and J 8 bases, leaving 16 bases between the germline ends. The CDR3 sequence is CASSLPGQSGTQYF. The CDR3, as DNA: TGTGCCAGCTCACTGCCAGGACAGAGTGGTACGCAGTATTTT.

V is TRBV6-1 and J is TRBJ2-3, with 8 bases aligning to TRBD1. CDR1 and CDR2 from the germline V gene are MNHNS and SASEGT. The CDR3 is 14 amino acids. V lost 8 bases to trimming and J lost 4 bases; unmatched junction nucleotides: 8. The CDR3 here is CASPTGEEADTQYF. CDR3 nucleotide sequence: TGTGCCAGCCCGACAGGGGAAGAGGCAGATACGCAGTATTTT.

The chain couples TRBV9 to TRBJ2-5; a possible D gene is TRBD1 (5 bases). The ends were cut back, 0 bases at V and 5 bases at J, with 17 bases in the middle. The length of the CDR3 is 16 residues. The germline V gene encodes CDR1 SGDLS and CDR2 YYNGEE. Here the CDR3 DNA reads TGTGCCAGCAGCGTAGACAGGTCTTCTCGGTACGAGACCCAGTACTTC. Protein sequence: CASSVDRSSRYETQYF.

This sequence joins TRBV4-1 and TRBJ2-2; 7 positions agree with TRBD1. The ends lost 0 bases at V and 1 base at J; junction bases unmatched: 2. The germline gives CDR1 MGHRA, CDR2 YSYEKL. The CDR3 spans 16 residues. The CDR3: CASSQETGRNTGELFF. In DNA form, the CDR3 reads TGCGCCAGCAGCCAAGAGACAGGGAGGAACACCGGGGAGCTGTTTTTT.

CDR3 nucleotides: TGTGCCTGGAGCCTACAGGGGAACGAGCAGTACGTC. Protein sequence: CAWSLQGNEQYV. The chain links TRBV30 to TRBJ2-7; 7 bases agree with TRBD1. Per the germline V gene, CDR1 is GTSNPN and CDR2 is SVGIG (reference sequence). The CDR3 runs 12 residues. J gave up 5 bases and V 3 bases, and 4 bases lay outside the gene matches.

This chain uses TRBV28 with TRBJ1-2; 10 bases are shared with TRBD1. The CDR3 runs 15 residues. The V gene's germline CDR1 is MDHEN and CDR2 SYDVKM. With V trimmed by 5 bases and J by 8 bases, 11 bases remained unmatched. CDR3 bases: TGTGCCAGCAGTCCCTCTCAAGGACAGGGGGGCGGCTACACCTTC. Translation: CASSPSQGQGGGYTF.

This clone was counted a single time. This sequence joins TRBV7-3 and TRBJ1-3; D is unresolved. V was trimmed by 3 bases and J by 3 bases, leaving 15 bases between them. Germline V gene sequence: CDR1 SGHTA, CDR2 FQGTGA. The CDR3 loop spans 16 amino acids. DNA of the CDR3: TGTGCCAGCAGCTTGTCCTCGGGTGGTTTTGGAAACACCATATATTTT. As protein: CASSLSSGGFGNTIYF.

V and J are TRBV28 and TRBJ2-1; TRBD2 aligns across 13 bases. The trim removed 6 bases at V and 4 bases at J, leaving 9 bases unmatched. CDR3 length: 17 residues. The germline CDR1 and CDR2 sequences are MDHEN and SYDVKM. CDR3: CASRLWTSGSQYNEQFF. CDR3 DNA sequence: TGTGCCAGCAGGCTGTGGACTAGCGGGAGTCAGTACAATGAGCAGTTCTTC.

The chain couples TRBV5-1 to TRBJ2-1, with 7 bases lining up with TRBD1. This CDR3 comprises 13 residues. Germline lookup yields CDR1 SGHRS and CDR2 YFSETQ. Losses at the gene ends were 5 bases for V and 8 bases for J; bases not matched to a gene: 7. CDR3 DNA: TGCGCCAGCAGTTATTACAGGGGTGATGAGCAGTTCTTC. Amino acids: CASSYYRGDEQFF. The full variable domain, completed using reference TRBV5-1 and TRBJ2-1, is KAGVTQTPRYLIKTRGQQVTLSCSPISGHRSVSWYQQTPGQGLQFLFEYFSETQRNKGNFPGRFSGRQFSNSRSEMNVSTLELGDSALYLCASSYYRGDEQFFGPGTRLTVL.